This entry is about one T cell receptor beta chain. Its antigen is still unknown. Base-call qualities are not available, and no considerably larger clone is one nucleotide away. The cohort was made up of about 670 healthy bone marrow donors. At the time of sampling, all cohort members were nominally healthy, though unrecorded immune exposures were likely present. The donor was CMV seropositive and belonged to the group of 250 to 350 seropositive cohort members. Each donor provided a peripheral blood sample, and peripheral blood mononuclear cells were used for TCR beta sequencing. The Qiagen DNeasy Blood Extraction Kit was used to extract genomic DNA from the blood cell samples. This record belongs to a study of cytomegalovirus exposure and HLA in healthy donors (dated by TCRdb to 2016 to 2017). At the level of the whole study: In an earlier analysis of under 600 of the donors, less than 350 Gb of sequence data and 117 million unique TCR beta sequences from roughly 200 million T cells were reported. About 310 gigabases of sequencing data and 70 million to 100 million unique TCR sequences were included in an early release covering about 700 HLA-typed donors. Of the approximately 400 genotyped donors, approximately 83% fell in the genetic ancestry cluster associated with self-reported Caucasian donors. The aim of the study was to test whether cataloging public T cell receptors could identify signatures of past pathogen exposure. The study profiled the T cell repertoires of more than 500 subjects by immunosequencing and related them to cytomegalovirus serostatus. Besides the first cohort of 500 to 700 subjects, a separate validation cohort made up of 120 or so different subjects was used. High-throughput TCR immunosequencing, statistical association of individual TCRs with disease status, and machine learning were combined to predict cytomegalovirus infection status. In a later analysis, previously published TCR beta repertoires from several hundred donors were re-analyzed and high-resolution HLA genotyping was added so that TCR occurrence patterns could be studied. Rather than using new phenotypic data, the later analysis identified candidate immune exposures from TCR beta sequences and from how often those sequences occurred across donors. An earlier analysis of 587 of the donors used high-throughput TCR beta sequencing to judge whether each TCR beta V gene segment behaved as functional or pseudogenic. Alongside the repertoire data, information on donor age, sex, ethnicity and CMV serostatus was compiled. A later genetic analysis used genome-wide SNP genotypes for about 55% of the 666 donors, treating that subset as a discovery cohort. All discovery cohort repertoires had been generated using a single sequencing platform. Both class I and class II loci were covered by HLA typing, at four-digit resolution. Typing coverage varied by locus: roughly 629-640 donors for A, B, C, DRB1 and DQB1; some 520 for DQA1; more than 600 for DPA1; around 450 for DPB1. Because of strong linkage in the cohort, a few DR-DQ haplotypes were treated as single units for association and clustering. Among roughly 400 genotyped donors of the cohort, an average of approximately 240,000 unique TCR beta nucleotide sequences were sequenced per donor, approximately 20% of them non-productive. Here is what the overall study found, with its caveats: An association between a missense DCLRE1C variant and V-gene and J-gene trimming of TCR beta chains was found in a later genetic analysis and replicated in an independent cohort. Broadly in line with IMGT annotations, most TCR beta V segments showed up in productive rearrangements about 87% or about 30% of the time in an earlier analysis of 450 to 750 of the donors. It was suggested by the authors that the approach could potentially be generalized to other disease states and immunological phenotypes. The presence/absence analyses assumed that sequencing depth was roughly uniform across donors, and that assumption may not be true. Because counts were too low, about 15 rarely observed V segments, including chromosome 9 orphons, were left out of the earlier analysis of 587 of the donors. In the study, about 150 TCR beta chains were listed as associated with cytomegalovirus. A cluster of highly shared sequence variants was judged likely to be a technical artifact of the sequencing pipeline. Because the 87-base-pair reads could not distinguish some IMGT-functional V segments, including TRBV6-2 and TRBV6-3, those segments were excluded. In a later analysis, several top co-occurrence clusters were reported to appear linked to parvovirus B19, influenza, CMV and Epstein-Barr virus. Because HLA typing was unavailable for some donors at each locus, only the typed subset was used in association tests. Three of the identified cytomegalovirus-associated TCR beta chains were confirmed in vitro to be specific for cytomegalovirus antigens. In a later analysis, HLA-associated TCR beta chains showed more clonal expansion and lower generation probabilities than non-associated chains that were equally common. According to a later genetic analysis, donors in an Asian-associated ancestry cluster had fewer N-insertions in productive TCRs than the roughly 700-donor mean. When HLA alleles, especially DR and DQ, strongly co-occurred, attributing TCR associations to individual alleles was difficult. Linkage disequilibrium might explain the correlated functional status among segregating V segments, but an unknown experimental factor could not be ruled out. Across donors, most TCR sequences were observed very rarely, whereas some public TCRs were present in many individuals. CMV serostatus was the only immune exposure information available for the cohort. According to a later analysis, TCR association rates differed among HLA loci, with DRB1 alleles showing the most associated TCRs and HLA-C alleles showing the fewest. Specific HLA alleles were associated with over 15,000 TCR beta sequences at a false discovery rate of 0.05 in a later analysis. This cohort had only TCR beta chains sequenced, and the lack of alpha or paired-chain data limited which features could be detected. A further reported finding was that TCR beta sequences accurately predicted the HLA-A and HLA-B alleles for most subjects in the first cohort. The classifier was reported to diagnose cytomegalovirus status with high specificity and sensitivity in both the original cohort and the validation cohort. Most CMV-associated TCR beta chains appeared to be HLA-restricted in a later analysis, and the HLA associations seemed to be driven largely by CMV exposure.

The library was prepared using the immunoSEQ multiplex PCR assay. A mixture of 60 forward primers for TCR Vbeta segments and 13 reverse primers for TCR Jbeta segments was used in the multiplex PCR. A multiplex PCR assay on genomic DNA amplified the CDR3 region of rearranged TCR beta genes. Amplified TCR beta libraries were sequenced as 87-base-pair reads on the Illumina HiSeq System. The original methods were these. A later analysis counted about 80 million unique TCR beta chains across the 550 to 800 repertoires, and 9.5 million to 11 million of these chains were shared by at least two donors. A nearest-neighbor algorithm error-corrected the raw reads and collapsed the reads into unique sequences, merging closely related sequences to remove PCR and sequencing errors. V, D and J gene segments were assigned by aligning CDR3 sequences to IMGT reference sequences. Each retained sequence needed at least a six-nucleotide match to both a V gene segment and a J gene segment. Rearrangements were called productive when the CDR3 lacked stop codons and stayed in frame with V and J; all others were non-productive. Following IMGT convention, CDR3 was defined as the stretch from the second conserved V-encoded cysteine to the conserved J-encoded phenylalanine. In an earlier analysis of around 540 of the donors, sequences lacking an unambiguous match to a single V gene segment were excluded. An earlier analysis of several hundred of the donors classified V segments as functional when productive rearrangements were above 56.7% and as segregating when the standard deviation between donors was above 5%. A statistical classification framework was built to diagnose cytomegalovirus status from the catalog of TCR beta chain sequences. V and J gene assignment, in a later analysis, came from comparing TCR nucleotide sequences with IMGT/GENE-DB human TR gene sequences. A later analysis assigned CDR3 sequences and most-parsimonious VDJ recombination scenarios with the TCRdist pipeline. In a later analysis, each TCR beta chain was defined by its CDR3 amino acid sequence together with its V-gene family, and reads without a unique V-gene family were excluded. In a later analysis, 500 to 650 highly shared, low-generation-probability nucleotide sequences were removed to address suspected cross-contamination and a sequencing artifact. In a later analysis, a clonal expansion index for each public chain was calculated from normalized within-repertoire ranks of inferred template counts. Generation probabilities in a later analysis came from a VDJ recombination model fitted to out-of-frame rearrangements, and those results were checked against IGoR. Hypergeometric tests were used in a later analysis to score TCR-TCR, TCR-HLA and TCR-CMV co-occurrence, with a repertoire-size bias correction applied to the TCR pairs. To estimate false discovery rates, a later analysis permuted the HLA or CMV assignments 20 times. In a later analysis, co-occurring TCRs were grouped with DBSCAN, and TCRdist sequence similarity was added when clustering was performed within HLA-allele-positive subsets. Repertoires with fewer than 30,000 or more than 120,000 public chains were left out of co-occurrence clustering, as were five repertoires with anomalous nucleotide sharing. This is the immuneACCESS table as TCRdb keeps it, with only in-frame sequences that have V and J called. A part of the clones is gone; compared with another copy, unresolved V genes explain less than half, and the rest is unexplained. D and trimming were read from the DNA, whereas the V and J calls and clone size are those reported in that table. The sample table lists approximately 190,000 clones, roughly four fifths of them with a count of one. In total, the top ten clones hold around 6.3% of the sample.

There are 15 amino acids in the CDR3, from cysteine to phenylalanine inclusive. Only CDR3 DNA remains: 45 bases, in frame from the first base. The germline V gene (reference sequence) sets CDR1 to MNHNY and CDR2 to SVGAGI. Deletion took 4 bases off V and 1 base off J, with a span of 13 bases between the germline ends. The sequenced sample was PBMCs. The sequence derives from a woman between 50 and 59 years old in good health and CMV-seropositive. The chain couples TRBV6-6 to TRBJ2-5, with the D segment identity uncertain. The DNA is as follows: TGTGCCAGCAGTTTCGCCTACGGAGTCCAAGAGACCCAGTACTTC. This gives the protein CASSFAYGVQETQYF.